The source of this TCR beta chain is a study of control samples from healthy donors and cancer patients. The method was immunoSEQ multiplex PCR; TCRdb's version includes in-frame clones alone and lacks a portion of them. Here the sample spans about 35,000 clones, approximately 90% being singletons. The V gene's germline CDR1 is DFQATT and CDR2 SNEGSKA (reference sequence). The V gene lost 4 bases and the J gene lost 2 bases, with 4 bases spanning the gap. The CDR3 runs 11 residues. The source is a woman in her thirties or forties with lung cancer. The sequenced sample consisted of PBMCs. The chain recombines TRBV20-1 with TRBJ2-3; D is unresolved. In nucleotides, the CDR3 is TGCAGTGCTATCGACACAGATACGCAGTATTTT. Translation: CSAIDTDTQYF.